This T cell receptor (beta chain) was recorded in a study of T cell responses to AZD1222 COVID-19 vaccine. The CDR3 runs to 13 residues. The V gene's germline CDR1 is GTSNPN and CDR2 SVGIG (reference sequence). Deletions cut 0 bases from V and 10 bases from J, with 10 bases between. Profiled with immunoSEQ multiplex PCR; TCRdb holds only in-frame clones, not every one. The table shows 100,000 to 150,000 clones, with 75% to 95% occurring only once. Sequences were derived from peripheral blood, sampled 28 days after the second AZD1222 dose. The sequence was obtained from an adult who received the AZD1222 COVID-19 vaccine. This chain connects TRBV30 to TRBJ1-6, with D unclear. The CDR3: CAWSVSPGSPLHF. The CDR3 bases are TGTGCCTGGAGTGTATCGCCCGGATCACCCCTCCACTTT. The full variable domain, in which reference TRBV30 and TRBJ1-6 provide the parts outside the CDR3, is SQTIHQWPATLVQPVGSPLSLECTVEGTSNPNLYWYRQAAGRGLQLLFYSVGIGQISSEVPQNLSASRPQDRQFILSSKKLLLSDSGFYLCAWSVSPGSPLHFGNGTRLTVT.